The T cell receptor (beta chain) under discussion was sequenced for a study of blood T cell repertoires in COVID-19. Study-wide background: Italy, Spain and the United States were the sources of the convalescent and acute COVID-19 samples. Nucleic acid was either cDNA or gDNA, and it came from T cells, B-cell-depleted T cells, or PBMCs.

In the original processing: Scientists estimated how many nucleated cells there were by amplifying reference gene primers. Repertoires were generated with immunoSEQ multiplex PCR, while TCRdb's copy carries only in-frame clones and drops some. The DNA was the basis for D and trimming; V, J and clone size are from that table. The sample carries some 670,000 clones, 75% to 90% recorded once. CDR3 size: 15 residues. CDR1 GTSNPN and CDR2 SVGIG come from the germline V gene (reference sequence). The V gene lost 6 bases and the J gene lost 4 bases, with 21 bases spanning the gap. This rearrangement joins TRBV30 to TRBJ1-1, with a weak D call TRBD1 (6 bases). The sequenced sample consisted of peripheral blood. The clonotype was recovered from a woman under 30 with acute or convalescent COVID-19. CDR3 sequence reads: CACARWGQGSTEAFF. CDR3 in DNA: TGTGCCTGCGCTCGCTGGGGGCAGGGGAGCACTGAAGCTTTCTTT.